The 23 T cell receptor beta chains below come from one sample, sequenced in a study of blood T cell repertoires in COVID-19 (dated by TCRdb to between 2020 and 2021). Library generation was performed with the immunoSEQ multiplex PCR assay. Sourced from immuneACCESS, this table was stored by TCRdb with only in-frame sequences that have V and J called. A share of the clones is absent; for the studies checked, an unresolved V gene accounts for under half, and the remainder has no known explanation. The sample table lists just over 150,000 clones, approximately 82% of them with a count of one. The top ten hold 6.5% to 8.5% of the sample. Sequencing was done on a sample of peripheral blood. Source of these receptors: a woman aged 40 to 50 with COVID-19, enrolled during active disease.

The chain joins TRBV19 to TRBJ1-5; D remains ambiguous. The V gene's germline CDR1 is LNHDA and CDR2 SQIVND (reference sequence). The V gene lost 5 bases and the J gene lost 4 bases, with 12 bases spanning the gap. The CDR3 loop spans 14 amino acids. The CDR3 loop reads CASSLRSDNQPQHF. The CDR3 DNA reads as TGTGCCAGTAGTTTAAGGAGCGATAATCAGCCCCAGCATTTT.

The chain carries TRBV2 and TRBJ1-5, with D perhaps TRBD1 (5 bases). The V gene lost 5 bases and the J gene lost 3 bases, with 11 bases spanning the gap. Germline CDR1 reads SNHLY; CDR2 reads FYNNEI. This CDR3 has 14 amino acids. In nucleotides, the CDR3 is TGTGCCAGCAGTACCGACAGATACAATCAGCCCCAGCATTTT. Translating gives CASSTDRYNQPQHF.

This chain links TRBV4-1 with TRBJ1-4, with D unresolved. Trimming left V 0 bases short and J 4 bases short, with 9 bases between. The CDR3 is 15 amino acids. The germline CDR1 and CDR2 sequences are MGHRA and YSYEKL. CDR3 in DNA: TGCGCCAGCAGCCAAGATTACACGATTAATGAAAAACTGTTTTTT. Protein: CASSQDYTINEKLFF.

The rearrangement links TRBV3-1 (or the pseudogene TRBV3-2) to TRBJ2-1; 10 nucleotides match TRBD2. V lost 3 bases and J lost 2; bases outside the gene matches: 4. The CDR3 covers 16 residues. Germline CDR1 LGHDT, CDR2 YNNKEL (reference sequence). CDR3 DNA sequence: TGTGCCAGCAGCCAGTACCTAGCGGGGGCCTACAATGAGCAGTTCTTC. Protein: CASSQYLAGAYNEQFF.

The gene calls are TRBV2 and TRBJ1-2, with D maybe TRBD1 (6 bases). Germline CDR1 SNHLY, CDR2 FYNNEI. Trimming removed 5 bases from V and 4 bases from J, with 14 bases in between. This CDR3 region has 14 residues. DNA of the CDR3: TGTGCCAGCAGTCCCCGGGGGGCCTCCTATGGCTACACCTTC. Its protein is CASSPRGASYGYTF.

The chain has TRBV5-6 and TRBJ2-3; the D is unclear. Trimming removed 2 bases from V and 8 bases from J, with 9 bases in between. Germline lookup yields CDR1 SGHDT and CDR2 YYEEEE. There are 12 residues in the CDR3. The CDR3 loop reads CASSLPTGTQYF. The CDR3 DNA reads TGTGCCAGCAGCTTACCCACGGGTACGCAGTATTTT.

This clone was seen just once. The gene calls are TRBV27 and TRBJ2-2, with a tentative D call TRBD1 (6 bases). Germline V CDR1 and CDR2: MNHEY, SMNVEV (reference sequence). V was trimmed by 7 bases and J by 1 base, leaving 10 bases between them. This CDR3 is built from 14 residues. The DNA of the CDR3 is TGTGCCAGCACGGACAGATTGAACACCGGGGAGCTGTTTTTT. Translation gives CASTDRLNTGELFF.

The chain combines TRBV7-8 with TRBJ1-6; 10 nucleotides align to TRBD1. J was trimmed by 2 bases and V by 5 bases; bases with no gene match: 6. CDR1 is SGHVS and CDR2 is FQNEAQ in the germline V gene. The CDR3 has 17 amino acids. CDR3 bases: TGTGCCAGCAGCAAGACGACAGGGGGCGCCTATAATTCACCCCTCCACTTT. Protein: CASSKTTGGAYNSPLHF.

This clone was observed a handful of times. The chain recombines TRBV29-1 with TRBJ1-3; D unresolved. The CDR3 has 16 amino acids. From germline, CDR1 is SQVTM and CDR2 ANQGSEA. Trimming removed 7 bases from V and 0 bases from J, with 19 bases in between. For the CDR3, the DNA is TGCAGCGCCATTGTGCAGGCATCAAGCTCTGGAAACACCATATATTTT. Translating gives CSAIVQASSSGNTIYF.

This chain links TRBV6-6 with TRBJ1-5, with D perhaps matching TRBD1 (5 bases). Per germline, CDR1 MNHNY and CDR2 SVGAGI (reference sequence). The length of the CDR3 is 15 residues. The V end was cut by 3 bases, the J end by 4 bases, with 13 bases between. CDR3 nucleotide sequence: TGTGCCAGCAGTTATTGGGGGGGAAAGAATCAGCCCCAGCATTTT. It translates to CASSYWGGKNQPQHF.

The chain carries TRBV2 and TRBJ2-7; TRBD2 is a possible D gene (6 bases). Trimming took 3 bases from V and 6 from J, leaving 9 bases between them. Germline CDR1 and CDR2: SNHLY and FYNNEI. The CDR3 extends over 12 amino acids. CDR3 protein: CASSEMEGEQYV. CDR3 nucleotide sequence: TGTGCCAGCAGTGAGATGGAGGGCGAGCAGTACGTC.

The chain links TRBV2 to TRBJ2-2; D remains ambiguous. CDR3 length: 13 amino acids. Trimming removed 11 bases from V and 1 base from J, with 11 bases in between. Germline CDR1 SNHLY, CDR2 FYNNEI. The DNA for the CDR3 is TGTGCCCTGCGGCACTGGAACACCGGGGAGCTGTTTTTT. Its translation is CALRHWNTGELFF.

This clone appeared once. The chain couples TRBV6-4 to TRBJ2-2; the match to TRBD1 covers 9 bases. Looked up from germline, CDR1 is MRHNA and CDR2 is SNTAGT. V was pared by 5 bases and J by 7 bases, with 11 bases of the junction left unmatched. The CDR3 is 16 amino acids. CDR3 nucleotide sequence: TGTGCCAGCAGTAAACAGGGGGCCTCTTCTAGCGGGGAGCTGTTTTTT. The encoded protein is CASSKQGASSSGELFF.

The chain uses TRBV4-1 and TRBJ1-2, with 7 positions matching TRBD1. The ends lost 3 bases at V and 7 bases at J; junction bases unmatched: 8. CDR1 and CDR2 from the germline V gene are MGHRA and YSYEKL. This CDR3 region has 14 residues. This CDR3 reads CASSHHNRGSGYTF. The CDR3 DNA is TGCGCCAGCAGCCACCACAACAGGGGAAGTGGCTACACCTTC.

This chain connects TRBV10-2 to TRBJ1-1; 7 bases align to TRBD1. CDR1 and CDR2 (germline): WSHSY, SAAADI. V was pared by 6 bases and J by 0 bases, with 7 bases of the junction left unmatched. The CDR3 runs 15 residues. The CDR3 sequence is CASRDRSYMNTEAFF. Written as DNA, the CDR3 is TGCGCCAGCAGGGACAGGTCTTATATGAACACTGAAGCTTTCTTT.

This clone has a single count. This rearrangement joins TRBV5-1 to TRBJ2-7; 7 bases line up with TRBD2. Germline V CDR1 and CDR2: SGHRS, YFSETQ. The CDR3 is 13 residues long. J lost 2 bases, V lost 4 bases, and 3 bases had no gene match. CDR3 amino acids: CASSRDYPYEQYF. CDR3 DNA sequence: TGCGCCAGCAGCCGGGACTACCCCTACGAGCAGTACTTC.

This clone occurred a few times. This sequence joins TRBV2 and TRBJ1-5, with D unclear. The CDR3 is made up of 10 amino acids. From germline, CDR1 is SNHLY and CDR2 FYNNEI. Trimming took off 6 bases at V and 9 bases at J, with 6 bases between the two ends. CDR3 nucleotide sequence: TGTGCCAGCAGAGAACTGCCCCAGCATTTT. This translates into CASRELPQHF.

V is TRBV9 and J is TRBJ2-6, with 8 bases aligning to TRBD1. Germline V gene sequence: CDR1 SGDLS, CDR2 YYNGEE. V gave up 3 bases and J gave up 4 bases; unmatched junction bases: 15. The CDR3 is 19 residues long. Here the CDR3 DNA reads TGTGCCAGCAGCGAAGGGACCGGACAGGGTTCCTCCGGGGCCAACGTCCTGACTTTC. Translated, it gives CASSEGTGQGSSGANVLTF.

This clone was recorded a few times. This sequence joins TRBV10-3 and TRBJ2-2; 7 bases align to TRBD1. The J segment lost 0 bases and the V segment lost 10 bases, leaving 5 bases of the junction unmatched. The CDR3 runs to 14 residues. Germline V lookup: CDR1 ENHRY, CDR2 SYGVKD. This CDR3 reads CATGTDSNTGELFF. CDR3 nucleotides: TGTGCCACGGGGACAGACTCGAACACCGGGGAGCTGTTTTTT.

The chain is built from TRBV3-1 (or the pseudogene TRBV3-2) and TRBJ2-7; 11 nucleotides match TRBD1. Germline CDR1 and CDR2: LGHDT and YNNKEL (reference sequence). The CDR3 runs to 15 residues. V dropped 4 bases and J dropped 3; count of bases not matched to a gene: 5. The CDR3 DNA reads as TGTGCCAGCAGCCGTGGGACAGGGGGTTTCTACGAGCAGTACGTC. Translation gives CASSRGTGGFYEQYV.

The rearrangement joins TRBV15 to TRBJ1-5; D is unresolved. Trimming pared 0 bases from V and 7 bases from J, leaving 4 bases between. Per germline, CDR1 LNHNV and CDR2 YYDKDF (reference sequence). The CDR3 contains 12 residues. The CDR3 DNA reads TGTGCCACCAGCAGAGATCTCCAGCCCCAGCATTTT. Translating it yields CATSRDLQPQHF.

A note on this clone: Other DNA sequences from this sample encode an identical CDR3 as well. V is TRBV19 and J is TRBJ2-2; D is ambiguous. The CDR3 is 12 amino acids. Germline V gene data show CDR1 as LNHDA and CDR2 as SQIVND (reference sequence). Trimming cost V 3 bases and J 5 bases, with 4 bases left between them. CDR3 sequence (DNA): TGTGCCAGTAGTATCGGGACCGGGGAGCTGTTTTTT. It encodes CASSIGTGELFF.

The rearrangement links TRBV11-2 to TRBJ2-1; TRBD1 might be the D (6 bases). V was trimmed by 6 bases and J by 3 bases, leaving 18 bases between them. The CDR3 is 16 residues long. CDR1 and CDR2 from the germline V gene are SGHAT and FQNNGV. The chain's CDR3 is CASSMRSRGHYNEQFF. CDR3 coding DNA: TGTGCCAGCAGTATGAGGTCCAGGGGCCACTACAATGAGCAGTTCTTC.